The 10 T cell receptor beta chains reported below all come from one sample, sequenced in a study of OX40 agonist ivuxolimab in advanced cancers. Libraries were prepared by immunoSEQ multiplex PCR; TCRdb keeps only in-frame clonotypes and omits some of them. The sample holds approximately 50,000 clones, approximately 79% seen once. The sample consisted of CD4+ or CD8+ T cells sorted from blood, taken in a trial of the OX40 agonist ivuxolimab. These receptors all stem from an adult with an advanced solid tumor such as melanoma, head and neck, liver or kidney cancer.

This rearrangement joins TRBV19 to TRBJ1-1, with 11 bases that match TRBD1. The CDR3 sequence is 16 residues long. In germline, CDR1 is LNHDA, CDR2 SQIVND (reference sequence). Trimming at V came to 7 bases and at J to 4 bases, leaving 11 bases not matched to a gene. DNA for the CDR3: TGTGCCAGTAAGGTTGGACAGGGGGCCCGGCCCACTGAAGCTTTCTTT. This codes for CASKVGQGARPTEAFF.

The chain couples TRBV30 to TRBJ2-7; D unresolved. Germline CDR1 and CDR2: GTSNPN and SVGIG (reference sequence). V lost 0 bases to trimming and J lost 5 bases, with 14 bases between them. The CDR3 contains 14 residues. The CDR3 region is CAWSVGLKEDEQYF. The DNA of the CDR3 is TGTGCCTGGAGTGTAGGGCTAAAGGAAGACGAGCAGTACTTC.

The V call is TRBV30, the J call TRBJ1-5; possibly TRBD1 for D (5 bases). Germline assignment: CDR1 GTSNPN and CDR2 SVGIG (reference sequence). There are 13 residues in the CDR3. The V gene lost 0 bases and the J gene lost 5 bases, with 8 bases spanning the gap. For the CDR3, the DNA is TGTGCCTGGAGTGTATTGGGGGATCAGCCCCAGCATTTT. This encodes CAWSVLGDQPQHF.

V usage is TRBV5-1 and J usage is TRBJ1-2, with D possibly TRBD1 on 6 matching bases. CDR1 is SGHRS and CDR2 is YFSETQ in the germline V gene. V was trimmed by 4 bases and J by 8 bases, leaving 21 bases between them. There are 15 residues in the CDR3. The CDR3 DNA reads TGCGCCAGCAGCCCGACAGGTTTCATCATGGTGGGCTACACCTTC. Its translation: CASSPTGFIMVGYTF.

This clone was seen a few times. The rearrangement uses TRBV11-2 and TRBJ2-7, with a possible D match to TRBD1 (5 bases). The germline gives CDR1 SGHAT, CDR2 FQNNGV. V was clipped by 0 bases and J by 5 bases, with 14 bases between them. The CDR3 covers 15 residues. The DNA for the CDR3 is TGTGCCAGCAGCTTAGATCGATCACCAGGGAACGAGCAGTACTTC. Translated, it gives CASSLDRSPGNEQYF.

The CDR3 nucleotides are TGTGCCACCAGCAGAGCGAAAGGAACTACAACCTACGAGCAGTACTTC. The encoded protein is CATSRAKGTTTYEQYF. The chain uses TRBV15 and TRBJ2-7; D call uncertain. This CDR3 is built from 16 residues. Germline loops: CDR1 LNHNV, CDR2 YYDKDF (reference sequence). The V and J ends lost 1 base and 2 bases respectively, with 15 bases between them.

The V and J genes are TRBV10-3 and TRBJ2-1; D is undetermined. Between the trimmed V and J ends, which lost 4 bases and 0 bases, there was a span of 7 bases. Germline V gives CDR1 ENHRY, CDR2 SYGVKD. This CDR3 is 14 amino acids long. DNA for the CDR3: TGTGCCATCAGTGCGGGCGGCTCCTACAATGAGCAGTTCTTC. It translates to CAISAGGSYNEQFF.

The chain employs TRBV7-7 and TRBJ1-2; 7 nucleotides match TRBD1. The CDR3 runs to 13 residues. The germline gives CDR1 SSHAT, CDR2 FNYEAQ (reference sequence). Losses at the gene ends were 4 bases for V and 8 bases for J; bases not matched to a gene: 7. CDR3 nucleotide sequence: TGTGCCAGCAGCTCGGGACAGCACGCCGGCTACACCTTC. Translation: CASSSGQHAGYTF.

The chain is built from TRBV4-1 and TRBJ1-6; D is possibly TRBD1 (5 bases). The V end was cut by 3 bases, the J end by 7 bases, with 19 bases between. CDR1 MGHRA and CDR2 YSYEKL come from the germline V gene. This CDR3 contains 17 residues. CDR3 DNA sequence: TGCGCCAGCAGCCACCCCCATCTTGTGGGGGGAAATTCACCCCTCCACTTT. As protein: CASSHPHLVGGNSPLHF.

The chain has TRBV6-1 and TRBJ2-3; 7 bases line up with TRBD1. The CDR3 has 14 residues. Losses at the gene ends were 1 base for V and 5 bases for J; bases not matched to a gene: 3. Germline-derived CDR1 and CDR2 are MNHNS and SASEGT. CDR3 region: CASSEEGAGDTQYF. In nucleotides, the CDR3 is TGTGCCAGCAGTGAAGAGGGGGCGGGAGATACGCAGTATTTT.